This T cell receptor beta chain was profiled in a study of blood T cells in healthy people across ages. A J-beta primer mix and a sample-barcoded 5' primer were used in a second PCR of about 7 to 12 cycles. TCRdb independently ran MiXCR on the 5' RACE reads; one entry per CDR3 protein. The sample has hundreds of thousands of distinct CDR3 sequences; approximately 52% are singletons. Germline V gene data show CDR1 as SGHDT and CDR2 as YYEEEE. The V and J ends lost 0 bases and 10 bases respectively, with 20 bases between them. The CDR3 spans 16 residues. The sequence was obtained from a woman older than 75 in good health. Material: blood. This chain joins TRBV5-6 and TRBJ2-1; weak D call: TRBD2 (5 bases). CDR3 amino acids: CASSLDPSGAPREQFF. The CDR3 DNA sequence: TGTGCCAGCAGCTTGGATCCAAGCGGAGCCCCAAGGGAGCAGTTCTTC.